This TCR beta chain originates from a study of shared clonotypes between healthy human individuals. Using immunoSEQ multiplex PCR, the repertoire was profiled, and TCRdb retains in-frame clones only, with some absent. The profile covers about 2.4 million clones, with 93% appearing a single time and 0.36% taken by the ten largest. In germline, CDR1 is MDHEN, CDR2 SYDVKM. Trimming removed 3 bases at V and 1 base at J, with 9 bases between. The CDR3 has 15 residues. Overall study findings and caveats: The study generally estimated greater richness for naive than memory subsets.

On this clone: As yet, its antigen is unknown. This sample also contains other DNA sequences that code for the same CDR3.

The sequencing sample was made of naive CD4+ T cells from PBMCs. Subset: CD45RA+ positively selected. The receptor was isolated from a man aged 18-30 years in good health. Some clones in this sample may be carry-over from other donors' samples. The chain uses TRBV28 and TRBJ2-2; weak D call: TRBD2 (6 bases). CDR3: CASSLGGLNTGELFF. The CDR3 coding sequence is TGTGCCAGCAGTTTGGGGGGACTGAACACCGGGGAGCTGTTTTTT.